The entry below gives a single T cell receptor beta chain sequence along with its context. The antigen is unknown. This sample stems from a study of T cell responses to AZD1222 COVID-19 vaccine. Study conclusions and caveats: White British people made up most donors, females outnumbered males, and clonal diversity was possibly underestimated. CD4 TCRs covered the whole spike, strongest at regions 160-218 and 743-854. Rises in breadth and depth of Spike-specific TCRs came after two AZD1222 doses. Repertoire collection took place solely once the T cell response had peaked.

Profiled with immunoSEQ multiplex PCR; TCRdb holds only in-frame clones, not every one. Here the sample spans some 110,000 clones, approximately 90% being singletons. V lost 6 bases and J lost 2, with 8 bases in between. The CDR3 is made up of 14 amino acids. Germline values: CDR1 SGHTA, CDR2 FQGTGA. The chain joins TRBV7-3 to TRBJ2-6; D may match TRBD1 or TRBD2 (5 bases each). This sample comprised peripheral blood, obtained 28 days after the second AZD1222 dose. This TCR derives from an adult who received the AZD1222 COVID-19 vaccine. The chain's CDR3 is CASREGPGANVLTF. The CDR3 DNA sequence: TGTGCCAGCAGAGAGGGACCTGGGGCCAACGTCCTGACTTTC.